This T cell receptor (beta chain) was recorded in a study of radiotherapy plus CTLA-4 blockade in lung cancer. This table comes from immunoSEQ multiplex PCR, and its TCRdb copy is limited to in-frame clones, with some not included. The sample comprises approximately 57,000 clones, approximately 84% of which are singletons, and 6% to 7.5% rests with the top ten. The sequencing used peripheral blood, collected from a patient treated with radiotherapy plus ipilimumab. The TCR was taken from a human donor with non-small cell lung cancer whose response to radiotherapy plus ipilimumab could not be evaluated.

For the CDR3, the DNA is TGTGCCAGCAGTGACAGGGGGCCCTCTGGCTACACCTTC. Amino acid sequence: CASSDRGPSGYTF. The chain is built from TRBV6-5 and TRBJ1-2; TRBD1 aligns across 10 bases. CDR3 length: 13 amino acids. V gave up 5 bases and J gave up 7 bases; unmatched junction bases: 4. Germline lookup yields CDR1 MNHEY and CDR2 SVGAGI.